This TCR beta chain was identified during a study of blood T cell repertoires in COVID-19. Germline V gives CDR1 SEHNR, CDR2 FQNEAQ (reference sequence). V lost 2 bases to trimming and J lost 5 bases, with 15 bases between them. The CDR3 runs to 15 residues. Original analysis: Estimates of nucleated cell counts were drawn from the amplification of reference gene primers. Produced via immunoSEQ multiplex PCR; TCRdb's table is partial and in-frame only. The V and J calls and the clone size are those of that table, but D and trimming were determined from the DNA. The data hold approximately 130,000 clones, with 75% to 90% observed a single time.

Sequencing was performed on peripheral blood. V usage is TRBV7-9 and J usage is TRBJ1-1; the D is unclear. This receptor was taken from a woman between 45 and 60 years old who had recovered from COVID-19. CDR3 sequence reads: CASSLNPTAGTEAFF. The DNA of the CDR3 is TGTGCCAGCAGCTTAAACCCAACGGCGGGGACTGAAGCTTTCTTT.